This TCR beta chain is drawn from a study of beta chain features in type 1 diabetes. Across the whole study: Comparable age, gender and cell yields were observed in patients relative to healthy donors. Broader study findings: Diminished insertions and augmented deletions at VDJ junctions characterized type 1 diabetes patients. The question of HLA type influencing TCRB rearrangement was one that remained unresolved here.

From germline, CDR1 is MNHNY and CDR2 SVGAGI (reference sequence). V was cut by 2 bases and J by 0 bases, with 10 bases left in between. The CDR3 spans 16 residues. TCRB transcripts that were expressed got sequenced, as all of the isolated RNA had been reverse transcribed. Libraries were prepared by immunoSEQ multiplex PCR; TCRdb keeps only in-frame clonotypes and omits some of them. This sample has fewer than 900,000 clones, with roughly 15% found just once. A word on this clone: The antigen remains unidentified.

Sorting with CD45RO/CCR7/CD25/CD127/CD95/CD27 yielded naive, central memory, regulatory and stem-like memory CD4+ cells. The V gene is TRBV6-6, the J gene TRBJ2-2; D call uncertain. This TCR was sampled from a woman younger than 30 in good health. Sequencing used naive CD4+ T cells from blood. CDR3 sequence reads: CASSYRGSANTGELFF. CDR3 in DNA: TGTGCCAGCAGTTACCGTGGCAGCGCGAACACCGGGGAGCTGTTTTTT.